This is a list of T cell receptor beta chains from one sample in a study of control samples from healthy donors and cancer patients. Profiling relied on immunoSEQ multiplex PCR, and the TCRdb table lists in-frame clones only, not all of them. The sample lists about 89,000 clones, over 75% occurring once. What was sequenced was blood. The receptor source for this set is a woman aged 40 to 50 in good health. Each CDR3 is given with its conserved first and last residue. The D gene is left open where the match is weak. The size entry is marked missing in some rows and otherwise reads once, few, many or a size class.

TRBD1	TRBJ1-2	.	TRBV10-2	CASTSGTGGYGYTF	TGCGCCAGCACCTCGGGTACAGGGGGCTATGGCTACACCTTC
.	TRBJ1-4	.	TRBV15	CATSAPWGKLFF	TGTGCCACCAGCGCTCCGTGGGGAAAACTGTTTTTT
.	TRBJ1-1	.	TRBV12-3/TRBV12-4	CASISTEGTEAFF	TGTGCCAGCATCTCTACGGAGGGGACTGAAGCTTTCTTT
.	TRBJ2-1	.	TRBV6-5	CASTENGNEQFF	TGTGCCAGCACCGAAAATGGGAATGAGCAGTTCTTC
TRBD1	TRBJ1-1	.	TRBV6-5	CASSSGQGITEAFF	TGTGCCAGCAGCTCCGGACAGGGGATAACTGAAGCTTTCTTT
TRBD2	TRBJ2-3	.	TRBV5-4	CASSLGLAGGFTDTQYF	TGTGCCAGCAGCTTGGGGCTAGCGGGGGGTTTCACAGATACGCAGTATTTT
.	TRBJ2-7	.	TRBV18	CASSPNPSYEQYF	TGTGCCAGCTCACCGAACCCGAGCTACGAGCAGTACTTC
.	TRBJ1-1	.	TRBV12-3/TRBV12-4	CASRWGEEAFF	TGTGCCAGCAGGTGGGGGGAGGAAGCTTTCTTT
.	TRBJ1-2	.	TRBV4-2	CASSQDIRGESYGYTF	TGTGCCAGCAGCCAAGATATCAGGGGCGAGAGTTATGGCTACACCTTC
.	TRBJ1-1	.	TRBV2	CASSVTRTEAFF	TGTGCCAGCAGTGTAACGCGGACTGAAGCTTTCTTT
.	TRBJ1-3	.	TRBV7-2	CASSFRLNTGNTIYF	TGTGCCAGCAGCTTCCGCCTTAACACCGGAAACACCATATATTTT
TRBD1	TRBJ1-1	.	TRBV5-1	CASRVEGQGGSEAFF	TGCGCCAGCCGAGTAGAGGGACAGGGGGGAAGTGAAGCTTTCTTT
.	TRBJ1-5	.	TRBV5-1	CASSSDGYQPQHF	TGCGCCAGCAGCTCGGACGGTTATCAGCCCCAGCATTTT
TRBD1	TRBJ2-5	.	TRBV6-2/TRBV6-3	CASSRGTVSKGETQYF	TGTGCCAGCAGTAGAGGGACAGTCTCAAAAGGGGAGACCCAGTACTTC
.	TRBJ2-2	.	TRBV29-1	CSVGRGPGELFF	TGCAGCGTTGGAAGGGGTCCCGGGGAGCTGTTTTTT
TRBD1	TRBJ1-3	few	TRBV7-6	CASSPDRAGNTIYF	TGTGCCAGCAGCCCGGACAGGGCTGGAAACACCATATATTTT
.	TRBJ2-1	.	TRBV2	CATLQSVSYNEQFF	TGTGCCACCCTCCAGTCCGTATCCTACAATGAGCAGTTCTTC
TRBD1	TRBJ1-6	once	TRBV19	CASSPPQGGNSPLHF	TGTGCCAGTAGCCCACCCCAGGGGGGGAATTCACCCCTCCACTTT
.	TRBJ1-5	.	TRBV2	CASSGTGGLNQPQHF	TGTGCCAGCAGTGGGACGGGGGGGCTGAATCAGCCCCAGCATTTT
.	TRBJ1-5	.	TRBV2	CASSTSDSNQPQHF	TGTGCCAGCAGTACCTCCGACAGCAATCAGCCCCAGCATTTT
TRBD1	TRBJ1-5	.	TRBV5-6	CASSQTGVRQPQHF	TGTGCCAGCAGCCAAACAGGGGTACGGCAGCCCCAGCATTTT
.	TRBJ1-4	.	TRBV3-1/TRBV3-2	CASSPRRTVEKLFF	TGTGCCAGCAGCCCAAGAAGGACAGTGGAAAAACTGTTTTTT
.	TRBJ1-5	.	TRBV27	CASRLGPLGQPQHF	TGTGCCAGCCGTTTGGGACCCCTCGGGCAGCCCCAGCATTTT
.	TRBJ2-1	.	TRBV15	CATGLWMANEQFF	TGTGCCACCGGACTGTGGATGGCCAATGAGCAGTTCTTC
.	TRBJ2-7	.	TRBV4-3	CASSQEGSRGMLYF	TGCGCCAGCAGCCAAGAGGGTAGCAGGGGTATGCTGTACTTC
.	TRBJ1-2	few	TRBV2	CASRERGRAGSNYGYTF	TGTGCCAGCAGAGAGAGGGGTCGGGCGGGCTCTAACTATGGCTACACCTTC
TRBD1	TRBJ1-5	.	TRBV19	CASTTGGYGNQPQHF	TGTGCCAGTACTACAGGGGGCTACGGCAATCAGCCCCAGCATTTT
.	TRBJ1-1	.	TRBV4-1	CASSLDSGGMNTEAFF	TGCGCCAGCAGCCTCGACAGTGGGGGTATGAACACTGAAGCTTTCTTT
.	TRBJ1-2	.	TRBV20-1	CSASNTHGYTF	TGCAGTGCTAGTAATACCCACGGCTACACCTTC